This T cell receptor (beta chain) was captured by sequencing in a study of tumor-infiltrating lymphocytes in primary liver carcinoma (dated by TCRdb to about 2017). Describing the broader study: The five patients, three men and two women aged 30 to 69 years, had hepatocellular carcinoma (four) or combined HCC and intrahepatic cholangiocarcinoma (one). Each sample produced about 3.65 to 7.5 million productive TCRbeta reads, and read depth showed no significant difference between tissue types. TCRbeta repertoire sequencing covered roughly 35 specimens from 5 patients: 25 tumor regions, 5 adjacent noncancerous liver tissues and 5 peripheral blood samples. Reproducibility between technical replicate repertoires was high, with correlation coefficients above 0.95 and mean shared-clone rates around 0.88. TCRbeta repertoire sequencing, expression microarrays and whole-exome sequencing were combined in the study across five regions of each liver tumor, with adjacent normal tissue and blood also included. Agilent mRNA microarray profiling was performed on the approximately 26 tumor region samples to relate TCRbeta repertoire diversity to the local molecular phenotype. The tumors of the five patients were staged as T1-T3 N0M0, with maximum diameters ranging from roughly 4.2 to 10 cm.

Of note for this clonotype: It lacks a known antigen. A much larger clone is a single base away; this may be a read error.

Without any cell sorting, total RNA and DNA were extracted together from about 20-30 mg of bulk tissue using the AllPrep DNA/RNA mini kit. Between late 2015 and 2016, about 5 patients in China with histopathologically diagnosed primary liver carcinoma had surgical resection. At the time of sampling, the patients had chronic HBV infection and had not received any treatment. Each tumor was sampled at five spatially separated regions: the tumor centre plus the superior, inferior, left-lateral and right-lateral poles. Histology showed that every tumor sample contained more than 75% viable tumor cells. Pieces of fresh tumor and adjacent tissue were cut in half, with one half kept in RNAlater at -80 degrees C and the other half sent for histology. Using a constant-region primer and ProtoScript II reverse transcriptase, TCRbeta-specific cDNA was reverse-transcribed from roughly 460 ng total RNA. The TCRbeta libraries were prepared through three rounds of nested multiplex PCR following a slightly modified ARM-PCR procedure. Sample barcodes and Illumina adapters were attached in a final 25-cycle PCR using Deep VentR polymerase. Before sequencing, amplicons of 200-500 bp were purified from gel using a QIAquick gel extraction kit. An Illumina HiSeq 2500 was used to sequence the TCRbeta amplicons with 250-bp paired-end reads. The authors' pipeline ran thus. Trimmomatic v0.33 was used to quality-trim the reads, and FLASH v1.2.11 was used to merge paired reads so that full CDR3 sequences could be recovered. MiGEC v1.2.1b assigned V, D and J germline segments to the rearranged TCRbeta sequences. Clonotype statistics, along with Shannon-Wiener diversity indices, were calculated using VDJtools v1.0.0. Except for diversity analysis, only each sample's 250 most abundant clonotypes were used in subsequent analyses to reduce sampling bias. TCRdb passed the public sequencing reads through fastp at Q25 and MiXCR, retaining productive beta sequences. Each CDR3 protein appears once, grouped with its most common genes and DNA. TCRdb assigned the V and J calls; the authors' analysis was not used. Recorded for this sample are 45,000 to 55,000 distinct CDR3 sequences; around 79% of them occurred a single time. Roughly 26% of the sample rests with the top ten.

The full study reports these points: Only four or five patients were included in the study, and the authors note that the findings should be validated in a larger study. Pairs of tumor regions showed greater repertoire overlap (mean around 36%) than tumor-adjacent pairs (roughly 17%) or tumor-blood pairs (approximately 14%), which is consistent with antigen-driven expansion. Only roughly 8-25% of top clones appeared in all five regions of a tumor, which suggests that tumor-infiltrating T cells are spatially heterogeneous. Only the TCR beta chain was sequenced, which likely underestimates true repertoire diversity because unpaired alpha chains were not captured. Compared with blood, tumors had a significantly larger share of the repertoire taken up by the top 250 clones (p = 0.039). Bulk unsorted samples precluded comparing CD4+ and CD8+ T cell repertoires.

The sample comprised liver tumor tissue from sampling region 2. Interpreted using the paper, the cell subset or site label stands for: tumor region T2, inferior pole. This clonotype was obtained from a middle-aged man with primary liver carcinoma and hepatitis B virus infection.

This receptor has the CDR3 CASRGLGPHGNTF. The DNA reads TGTGCCAGCAGGGGACTGGGACCGCACGGCAACACCTTC. The chain was built from TRBV2 and TRBJ1-2, with TRBD1 perhaps the D gene, on 5 matching bases. CDR1 and CDR2, looked up from the germline V gene, are SNHLY and FYNNEI. Measured from the cysteine to the phenylalanine, the CDR3 is 13 residues long. Left in the record is the CDR3 DNA by itself, 39 bases read in frame from the first base. V and J lose 6 bases and 12 bases, and a span of 20 bases separates them.